The rows below give T cell receptor beta chains drawn from one sample of a study of T cells in Graves' hyperthyroidism and ophthalmopathy. TCRdb fed the multiplex PCR reads into MiXCR, producing one record per CDR3 protein. The sample records under 450,000 distinct CDR3 sequences, about a sixth being singletons. The sequencing sample was made of blood. These receptors were obtained from a woman younger than 35 with Graves' hyperthyroidism. CDR3s leave out the opening cysteine and the closing phenylalanine or tryptophan.

>TRBJ1-1|TRBV28
ASSSQQGGRTEAF
>TRBJ2-3|TRBV28
ASQGHLARTQY
>TRBJ2-1|TRBV20-1
SARDSASGSPYNEQF
>TRBJ2-3|TRBV3-1
ASSRGHATDTQY
>TRBJ1-1|TRBV4-3
ASSQDGGRAEAF
>TRBJ1-5|TRBV28
ASRGGGANQPQH
>TRBJ2-7|TRBV3-1
ASSNGQGAYEQY
>TRBJ2-7|TRBV29-1
SVGRSRRGTGSYEQY
>TRBJ1-2|TRBV20-1
SARRGQGYGYT
>TRBJ2-5|TRBV4-3
ASSLHTSGGLETQY
>TRBJ2-1|TRBV9
ASSADRDPYNEQF
>TRBJ2-7|TRBV29-1
SAGGDRGYEQY
>TRBJ2-5|TRBV13
ATSDIRDSLYGWY
>TRBJ2-7|TRBV4-1
ASSQDRTSYEQY
>TRBJ2-5|TRBV4-3
ASSQEVGTLEETQY
>TRBJ1-6|TRBV12-3/TRBV12-4
ATSPGQGSSPLH
>TRBJ2-7|TRBV20-1
SARDQQGGYEQY
>TRBJ1-2|TRBV11-2
ASSFPGQGGFGYT
>TRBJ2-4|TRBV5-1
ASRDTNGNIQY
>TRBJ2-3|TRBV6-2/TRBV6-3
ASSRQGLLDTQY
>TRBJ2-7|TRBV12-3/TRBV12-4
ASTTGADFYEQY
>TRBJ1-2|TRBV6-1
ASRTGQGDYGYT
>TRBJ1-2|TRBV15
ATSSGRTGMNYGYT
>TRBJ2-7|TRBV7-2
ASSPLTSLSYEQY
>TRBJ2-7|TRBV5-1
ASGNPGTEGYEQY
>TRBJ1-2|TRBV3-1
ASSQAAEGQGHYGYT
>TRBJ2-1|TRBV7-9
ASSTRTGPKYNEQF
>TRBJ1-1|TRBV4-3
ASSPTLSGEGTEAF
>TRBJ1-6|TRBV20-1
SAREVGTGVSPLH
>TRBJ1-1|TRBV2
ASSDQISNTEAF
>TRBJ2-4|TRBV6-1
ASRGLAGAKNIQY
>TRBJ1-2|TRBV28
ASTRGVRASYGYT
>TRBJ1-3|TRBV6-1
ASSEAASSGNTIY
>TRBJ1-2|TRBV12-3/TRBV12-4
ASSLSPGWAYGYT
>TRBJ2-7|TRBV27
ASSLFGQGASYEQY
>TRBJ1-1|TRBV6-2/TRBV6-3
ASSWDGGSNTEAF
>TRBJ2-7|TRBV10-1
ASSEREASGRNLEQY
>TRBJ2-1|TRBV5-4
ASSPWTSGFGEQF
>TRBJ2-7|TRBV12-3/TRBV12-4
ASSQGAGAWRY
>TRBJ2-3|TRBV5-6
ASSLYRDYTDTQY
>TRBJ1-4|TRBV4-2
ASSQEAEKLF
>TRBJ1-5|TRBV20-1
SARDGTAKETQH
>TRBJ2-1|TRBV20-1
SARLAWNNEQF
>TRBJ1-2|TRBV6-1
ASSQTGTHYGYT
>TRBJ1-1|TRBV20-1
SASPDGQIIPTEAF
>TRBJ2-2|TRBV2
ASSFTENTGELF
>TRBJ1-3|TRBV11-2
ASSLRRTYRNTIY
>TRBJ2-7|TRBV14
ASSQDRPLGQY
>TRBJ1-2|TRBV7-2
ASSQPRRTARANYGYT
>TRBJ2-2|TRBV27
ASSRLTSGRNTGELF
>TRBJ2-3|TRBV12-3/TRBV12-4
ATSPGTGVTDTQY
>TRBJ2-5|TRBV10-2
ASSGIGLAGAFQETQY
>TRBJ1-2|TRBV10-1
ASSETGMGGYT
>TRBJ1-2|TRBV7-2
ASSLPQGTGYGYT
>TRBJ1-1|TRBV5-5
ASSLAWTGGTEAF
>TRBJ2-1|TRBV3-1
ASSQEGGAGGFSYNEQF
>TRBJ2-3|TRBV7-8
ASSSGTAKDTQY
>TRBJ2-7|TRBV6-2/TRBV6-3
ASSPGHHEQY